This is a list of T cell receptor beta chains from one sample in a study of T cell responses to AZD1222 COVID-19 vaccine. Sequencing used immunoSEQ multiplex PCR; TCRdb keeps in-frame clones, though not all of them. The sample shows approximately 13,000 clones, under 85% of them seen only once. Source: peripheral blood, taken 28 days after the second AZD1222 dose. Source of these receptors: an adult who received the AZD1222 COVID-19 vaccine. Both conserved end residues are part of each CDR3.

v_gene: TRBV7-6
CDR3aa: CASAARTQGLDTIYF

v_gene: TRBV2
CDR3aa: CASSEETGRAGYTF

v_gene: TRBV6-2/TRBV6-3
CDR3aa: CASSYGGGPYEQYF

v_gene: TRBV6-5
CDR3aa: CASSLTGDTGELFF

v_gene: TRBV30
CDR3aa: CAWGLSIPYNEQFF

v_gene: TRBV6-6
CDR3aa: CAGSWGDTEAFF

v_gene: TRBV11-2
CDR3aa: CASTPAGGYQETQYF

v_gene: TRBV2
CDR3aa: CASWPRGSYNSPLHF

v_gene: TRBV6-5
CDR3aa: CASSYDYPYTGEQYF

v_gene: TRBV5-4
CDR3aa: CASSRDIESYGYTF

v_gene: TRBV5-1
CDR3aa: CASSLDPAGGYNSPLHF

v_gene: TRBV5-4
CDR3aa: CATTTDGGNSPLHF

v_gene: TRBV4-1
CDR3aa: CASSQDPLLPKFF

v_gene: TRBV6-2/TRBV6-3
CDR3aa: CASSPQGFYTEAFF

v_gene: TRBV19
CDR3aa: CASSSWTGGDTEAFF

v_gene: TRBV24-1
CDR3aa: CATSDSTSLPSYNEQFF

v_gene: TRBV19
CDR3aa: CASSYQGKHYEQYF

v_gene: TRBV16
CDR3aa: CASSQLRESYGYTF

v_gene: TRBV24-1
CDR3aa: CATSDLIMEREVYEQYF

v_gene: TRBV3-1/TRBV3-2
CDR3aa: CASSLWDRDGYTF

v_gene: TRBV15
CDR3aa: CATSREGAANEKLFF

v_gene: TRBV4-2
CDR3aa: CASSQDPGQSNTEAFF

v_gene: TRBV6-5
CDR3aa: CASGRESTEAFF

v_gene: TRBV6-1
CDR3aa: CASSEVRVRSSYEQYF

v_gene: TRBV7-2
CDR3aa: CASSLDSNNEQFF

v_gene: TRBV9
CDR3aa: CASSVGTSGRLGTDTQYF

v_gene: TRBV28
CDR3aa: CASSQGAGNQPQHF

v_gene: TRBV5-5
CDR3aa: CASSPYRTQGGRDYGYTF

v_gene: TRBV7-2
CDR3aa: CASSLGTDTLRQYF

v_gene: TRBV3-1/TRBV3-2
CDR3aa: CASSPSGQRGYNEQFF

v_gene: TRBV6-5
CDR3aa: CASRASGTSNQPQHF

v_gene: TRBV28
CDR3aa: CASITETSGEQFF

v_gene: TRBV27
CDR3aa: CASRGTANTEAFF

v_gene: TRBV2
CDR3aa: CASNGVGTDTQYF

v_gene: TRBV7-9
CDR3aa: CASSSRLMPDTQYF

v_gene: TRBV11-3
CDR3aa: CASSAGTPGETQYF

v_gene: TRBV7-3
CDR3aa: CASSQDRDTEAFF

v_gene: TRBV6-5
CDR3aa: CASSYSTVNTEAFF

v_gene: TRBV28
CDR3aa: CASRQEGGYTF

v_gene: TRBV24-1
CDR3aa: CATSDSGRGEQFF

v_gene: TRBV5-1
CDR3aa: CASSLAEAAAHNEQFF

v_gene: TRBV7-2
CDR3aa: CASSWDRGRNSPLHF

v_gene: TRBV12-3/TRBV12-4
CDR3aa: CASSLAPLAVQYF

v_gene: TRBV28
CDR3aa: CASSPPGGWAKNIQYF

v_gene: TRBV12-5
CDR3aa: CASGLRGRDEQYF